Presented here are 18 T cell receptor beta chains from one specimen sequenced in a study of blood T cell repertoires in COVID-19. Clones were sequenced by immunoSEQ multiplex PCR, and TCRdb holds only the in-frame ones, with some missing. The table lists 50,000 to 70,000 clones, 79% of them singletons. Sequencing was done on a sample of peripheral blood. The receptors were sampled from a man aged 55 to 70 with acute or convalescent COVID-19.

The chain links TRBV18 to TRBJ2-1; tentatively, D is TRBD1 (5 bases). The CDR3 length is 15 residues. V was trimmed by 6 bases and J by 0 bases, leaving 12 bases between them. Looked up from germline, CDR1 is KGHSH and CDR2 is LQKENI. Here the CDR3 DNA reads TGTGCCAGCTCTCCCAGGGTAGGCTCCTACAATGAGCAGTTCTTC. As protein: CASSPRVGSYNEQFF.

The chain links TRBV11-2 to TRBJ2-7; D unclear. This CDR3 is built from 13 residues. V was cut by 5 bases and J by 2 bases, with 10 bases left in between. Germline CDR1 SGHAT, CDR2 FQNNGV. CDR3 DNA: TGTGCCAGCAGCCTTAGCTTTACCTACGAGCAGTACTTC. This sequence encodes CASSLSFTYEQYF.

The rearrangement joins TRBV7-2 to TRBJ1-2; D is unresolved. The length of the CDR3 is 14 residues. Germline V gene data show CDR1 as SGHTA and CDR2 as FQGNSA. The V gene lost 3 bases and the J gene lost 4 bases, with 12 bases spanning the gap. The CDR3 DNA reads TGTGCCAGCAGCTTTGATACTAGGACCTATGGCTACACCTTC. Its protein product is CASSFDTRTYGYTF.

The CDR3 DNA follows: TGCGCCAGCAGCTTAGGCGCGGGGGGGCGCTACGAGCAGTACTTC. It is translated as CASSLGAGGRYEQYF. The chain couples TRBV5-1 to TRBJ2-7; the match to TRBD2 covers 9 bases. Looked up from germline, CDR1 is SGHRS and CDR2 is YFSETQ. The V gene end was trimmed by 2 bases and the J gene end by 3 bases; junction bases not matched to a gene: 6. This CDR3 has 15 residues.

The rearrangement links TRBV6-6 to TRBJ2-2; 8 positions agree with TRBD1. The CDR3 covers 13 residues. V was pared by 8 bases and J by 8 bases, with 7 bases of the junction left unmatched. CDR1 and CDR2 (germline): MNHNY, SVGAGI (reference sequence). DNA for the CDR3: TGTGCCAGCTCGACAGGGGATCATGGGGAGCTGTTTTTT. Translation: CASSTGDHGELFF.

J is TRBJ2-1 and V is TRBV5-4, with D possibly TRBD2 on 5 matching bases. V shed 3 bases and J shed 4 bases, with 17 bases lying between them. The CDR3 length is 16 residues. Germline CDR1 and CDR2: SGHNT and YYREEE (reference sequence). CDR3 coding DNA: TGTGCCAGCAGCTCGCCCTCGGGGTCCTTATACAATGAGCAGTTCTTC. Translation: CASSSPSGSLYNEQFF. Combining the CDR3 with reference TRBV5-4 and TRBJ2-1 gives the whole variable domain ETGVTQSPTHLIKTRGQQVTLRCSSQSGHNTVSWYQQALGQGPQFIFQYYREEENGRGNFPPRFSGLQFPNYSSELNVNALELDDSALYLCASSSPSGSLYNEQFFGPGTRLTVL.

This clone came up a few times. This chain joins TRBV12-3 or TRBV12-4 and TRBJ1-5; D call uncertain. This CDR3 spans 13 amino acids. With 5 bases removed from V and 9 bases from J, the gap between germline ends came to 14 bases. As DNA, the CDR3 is TGTGCCAGCAGTCCGAATCTAGGATGGCCCCAGCATTTT. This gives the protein CASSPNLGWPQHF.

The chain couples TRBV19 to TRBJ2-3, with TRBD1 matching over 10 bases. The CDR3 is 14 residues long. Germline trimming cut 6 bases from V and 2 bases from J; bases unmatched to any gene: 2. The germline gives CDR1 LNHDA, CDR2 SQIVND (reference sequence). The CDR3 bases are TGTGCCAGTAGCGGGACAGGGGCCACAGATACGCAGTATTTT. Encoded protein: CASSGTGATDTQYF.

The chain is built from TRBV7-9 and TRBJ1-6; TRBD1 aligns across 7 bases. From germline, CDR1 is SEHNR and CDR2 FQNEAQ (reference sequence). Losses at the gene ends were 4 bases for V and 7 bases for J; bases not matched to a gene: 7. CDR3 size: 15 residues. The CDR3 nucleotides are TGTGCCAGCAGCTCCCGAAAAGGGGGCAATTCACCCCTCCACTTT. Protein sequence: CASSSRKGGNSPLHF.

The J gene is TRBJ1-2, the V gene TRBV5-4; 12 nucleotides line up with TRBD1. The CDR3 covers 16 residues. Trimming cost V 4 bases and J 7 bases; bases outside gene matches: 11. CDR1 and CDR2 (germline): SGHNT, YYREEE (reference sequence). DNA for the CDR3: TGTGCCAGCAGCCCGAACCAGGGACAGGGGGCTTTTGGCTACACCTTC. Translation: CASSPNQGQGAFGYTF.

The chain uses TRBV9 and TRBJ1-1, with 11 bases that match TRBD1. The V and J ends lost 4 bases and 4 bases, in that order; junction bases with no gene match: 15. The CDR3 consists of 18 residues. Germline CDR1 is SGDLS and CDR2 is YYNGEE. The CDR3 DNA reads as TGTGCCAGCAGCTTACCTGGGACAGGGGGGGTTGGAGGCACTGAAGCTTTCTTT. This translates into CASSLPGTGGVGGTEAFF.

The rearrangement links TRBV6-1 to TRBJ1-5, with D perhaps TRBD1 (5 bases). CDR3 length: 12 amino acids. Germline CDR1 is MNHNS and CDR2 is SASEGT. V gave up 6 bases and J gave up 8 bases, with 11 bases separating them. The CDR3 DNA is TGTGCCAGCAGGACACCACAGGAGCCCCAGCATTTT. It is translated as CASRTPQEPQHF.

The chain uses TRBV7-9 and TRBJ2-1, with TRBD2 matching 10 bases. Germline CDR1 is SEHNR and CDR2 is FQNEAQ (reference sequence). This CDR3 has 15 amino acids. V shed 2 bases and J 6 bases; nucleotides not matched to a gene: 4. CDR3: CASSLIQRGGNEQFF. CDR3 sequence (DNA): TGTGCCAGCAGCTTAATCCAGCGGGGGGGCAATGAGCAGTTCTTC.

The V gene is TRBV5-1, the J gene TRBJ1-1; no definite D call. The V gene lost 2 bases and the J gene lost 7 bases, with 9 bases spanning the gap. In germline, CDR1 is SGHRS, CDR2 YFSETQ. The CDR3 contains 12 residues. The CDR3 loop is CASSLTGGEAFF. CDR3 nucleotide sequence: TGCGCCAGCAGCTTAACTGGTGGTGAAGCTTTCTTT.

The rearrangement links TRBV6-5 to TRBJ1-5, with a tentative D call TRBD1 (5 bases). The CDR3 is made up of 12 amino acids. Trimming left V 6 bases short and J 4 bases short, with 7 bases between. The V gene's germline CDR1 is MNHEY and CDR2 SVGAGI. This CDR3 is CASRGGNQPQHF. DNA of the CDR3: TGTGCCAGCAGGGGGGGAAATCAGCCCCAGCATTTT.

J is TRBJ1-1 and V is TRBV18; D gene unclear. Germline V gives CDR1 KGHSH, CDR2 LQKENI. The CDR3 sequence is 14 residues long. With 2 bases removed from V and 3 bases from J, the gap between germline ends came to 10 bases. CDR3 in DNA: TGTGCCAGCTCACCAAATATGTTCGACACTGAAGCTTTCTTT. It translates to CASSPNMFDTEAFF.

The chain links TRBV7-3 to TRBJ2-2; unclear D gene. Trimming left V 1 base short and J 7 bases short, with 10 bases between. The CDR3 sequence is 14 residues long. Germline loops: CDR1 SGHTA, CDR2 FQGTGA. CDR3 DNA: TGTGCCAGCAGCTTAAGTCATACAGACGGGGAGCTGTTTTTT. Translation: CASSLSHTDGELFF.

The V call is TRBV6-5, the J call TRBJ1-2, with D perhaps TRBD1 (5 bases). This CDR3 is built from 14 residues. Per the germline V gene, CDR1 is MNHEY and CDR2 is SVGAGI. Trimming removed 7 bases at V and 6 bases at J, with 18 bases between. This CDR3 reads CASTYTGGWDGYTF. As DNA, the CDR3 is TGTGCCAGCACCTACACGGGGGGTTGGGATGGCTACACCTTC.